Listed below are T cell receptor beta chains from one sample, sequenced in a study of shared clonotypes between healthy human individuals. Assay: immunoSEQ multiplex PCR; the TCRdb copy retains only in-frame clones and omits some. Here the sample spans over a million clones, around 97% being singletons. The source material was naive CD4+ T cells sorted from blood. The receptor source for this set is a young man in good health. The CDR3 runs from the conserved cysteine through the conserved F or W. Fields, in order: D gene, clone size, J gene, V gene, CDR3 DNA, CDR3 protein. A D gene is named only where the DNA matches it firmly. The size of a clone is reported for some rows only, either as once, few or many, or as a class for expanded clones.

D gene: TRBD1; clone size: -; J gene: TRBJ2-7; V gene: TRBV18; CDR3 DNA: TGTGCCAGCTCACCACCGGGACAGGGCTACGAGCAGTACTTC; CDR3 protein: CASSPPGQGYEQYF
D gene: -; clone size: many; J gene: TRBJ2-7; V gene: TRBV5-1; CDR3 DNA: TGCGCCAGCAGCTTGGCCGCGGCAGTTACCTACGAGCAGTACTTC; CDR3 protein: CASSLAAAVTYEQYF
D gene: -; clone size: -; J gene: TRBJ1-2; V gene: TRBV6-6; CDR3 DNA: TGTGCCAGCACCGCCGACAGAGCTAACTATGGCTACACCTTC; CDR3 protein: CASTADRANYGYTF
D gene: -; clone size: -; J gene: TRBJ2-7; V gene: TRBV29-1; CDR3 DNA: TGCAGCTCAAGGGACTCGATAGGCGAGCAGTACTTC; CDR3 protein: CSSRDSIGEQYF
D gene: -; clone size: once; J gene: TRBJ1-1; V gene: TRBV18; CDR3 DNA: TGTGCCAGCTCACCTGGGCAGGGTTTCACTGAAGCTTTCTTT; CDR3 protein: CASSPGQGFTEAFF
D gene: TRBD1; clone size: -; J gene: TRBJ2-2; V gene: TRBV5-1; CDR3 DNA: TGCGCCAGCAGCTACGGGACAGGGTCCACCGGGGAGCTGTTTTTT; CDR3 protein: CASSYGTGSTGELFF
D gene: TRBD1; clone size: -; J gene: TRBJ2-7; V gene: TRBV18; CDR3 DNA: TGTGCCAGCTCACCTACTACGAGGACAGGGACATACGAGCAGTACTTC; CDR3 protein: CASSPTTRTGTYEQYF
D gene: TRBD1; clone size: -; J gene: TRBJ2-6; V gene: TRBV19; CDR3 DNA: TGTGCCAGTAATTGGCAGGGGGCGCTTCCTGGGGCCAACGTCCTGACTTTC; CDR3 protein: CASNWQGALPGANVLTF
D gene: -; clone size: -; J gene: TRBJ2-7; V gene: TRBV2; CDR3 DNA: TGTGCCAGCAGTTTACAGGTCTCCTACGAGCAGTACTTC; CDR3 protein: CASSLQVSYEQYF
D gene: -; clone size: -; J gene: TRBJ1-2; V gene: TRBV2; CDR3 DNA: TGTGCCAGCAGTGAATGGGAAAACTATGGCTACACCTTC; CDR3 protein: CASSEWENYGYTF
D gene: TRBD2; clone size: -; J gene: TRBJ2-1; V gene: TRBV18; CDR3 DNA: TGTGCCAGCTCCCTACGACTAGCGGGAGAGTTCTTC; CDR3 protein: CASSLRLAGEFF
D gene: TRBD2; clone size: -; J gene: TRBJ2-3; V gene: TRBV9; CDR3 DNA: TGTGCCAGCAGCGTGCTAGCGGCCGCCCACACAGATACGCAGTATTTT; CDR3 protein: CASSVLAAAHTDTQYF
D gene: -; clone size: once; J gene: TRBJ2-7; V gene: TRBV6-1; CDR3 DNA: TGTGCCAGCAGTGATCCCGGGACCGAGCAGTACTTC; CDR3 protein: CASSDPGTEQYF
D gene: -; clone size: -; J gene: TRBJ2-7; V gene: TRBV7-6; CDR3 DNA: TGTGCCAGCAGCTTACTCAGGACCTCCTACGAGCAGTACTTC; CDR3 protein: CASSLLRTSYEQYF
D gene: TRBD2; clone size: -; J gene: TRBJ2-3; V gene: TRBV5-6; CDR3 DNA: TGTGCCAGCAGCAATCCCGGGAGGGCCGAGCCAGATACGCAGTATTTT; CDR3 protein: CASSNPGRAEPDTQYF
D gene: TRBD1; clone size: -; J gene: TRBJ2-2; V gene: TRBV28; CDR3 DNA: TGTGCCAGCAGTGCCGGGACAGTCCCCACCGGGGAGCTGTTTTTT; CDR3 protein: CASSAGTVPTGELFF
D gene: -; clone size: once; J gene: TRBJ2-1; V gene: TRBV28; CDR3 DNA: TGTGCCAGCAGTTTCGGGGGTTACAATGAGCAGTTCTTC; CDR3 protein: CASSFGGYNEQFF
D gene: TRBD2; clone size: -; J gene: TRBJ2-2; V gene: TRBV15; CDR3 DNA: TGTGCCACCAGCAGCGGGACTAGCGGGAGGGCCGGGAACACCGGGGAGCTGTTTTTT; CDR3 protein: CATSSGTSGRAGNTGELFF
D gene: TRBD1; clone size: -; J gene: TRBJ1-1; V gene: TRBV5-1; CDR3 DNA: TGCGCCAGCAACACAGGGGTGGGAATGAACACTGAAGCTTTCTTT; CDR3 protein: CASNTGVGMNTEAFF
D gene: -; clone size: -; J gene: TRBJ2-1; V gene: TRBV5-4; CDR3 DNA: TGTGCCAGCAGCACCAGCGGGCGGAGCTCCTACAATGAGCAGTTCTTC; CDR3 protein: CASSTSGRSSYNEQFF
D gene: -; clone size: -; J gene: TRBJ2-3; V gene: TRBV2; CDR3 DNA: TGTGCCAGCAGTGAGATTGTACTAGCCGCCAATACGCAGTATTTT; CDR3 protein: CASSEIVLAANTQYF
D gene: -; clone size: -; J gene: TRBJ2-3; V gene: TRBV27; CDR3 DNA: TGTGCCAGCAGTTTTGGGGGGACAGATACGCAGTATTTT; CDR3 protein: CASSFGGTDTQYF
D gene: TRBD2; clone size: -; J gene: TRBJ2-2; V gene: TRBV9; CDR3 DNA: TGTGCCAGCAGCGTAGGGGCGGGAGGGCTCACCGGGGAGCTGTTTTTT; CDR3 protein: CASSVGAGGLTGELFF
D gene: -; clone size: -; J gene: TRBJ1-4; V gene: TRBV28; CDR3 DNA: TGTGCCAGCAGAGAGGTCAGGGGTGGGGGCCGTAATGAAAAACTGTTTTTT; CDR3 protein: CASREVRGGGRNEKLFF
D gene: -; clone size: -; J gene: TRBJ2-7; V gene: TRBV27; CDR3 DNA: TGTGCCAGCAGTCCGATAAGCTCCTACGAGCAGTACTTC; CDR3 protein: CASSPISSYEQYF
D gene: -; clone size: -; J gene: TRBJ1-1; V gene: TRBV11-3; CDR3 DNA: TGTGCCAGCAGTCGACAGCTTAACACTGAAGCTTTCTTT; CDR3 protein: CASSRQLNTEAFF
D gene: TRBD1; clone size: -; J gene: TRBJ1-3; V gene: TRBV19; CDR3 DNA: TGTGCCAGTAGTATAAGGCGGACAGGCAACTCTGGAAACACCATATATTTT; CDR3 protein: CASSIRRTGNSGNTIYF
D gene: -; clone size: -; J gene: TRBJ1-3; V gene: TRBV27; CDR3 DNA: TGTGCCAGCAAACCCGCGGGATCTGGAAACACCATATATTTT; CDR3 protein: CASKPAGSGNTIYF
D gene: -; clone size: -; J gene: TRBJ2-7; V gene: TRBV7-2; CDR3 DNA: TGTGCCAGCAGCTTCCTGACAGCCTACGAGCAGTACTTC; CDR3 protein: CASSFLTAYEQYF
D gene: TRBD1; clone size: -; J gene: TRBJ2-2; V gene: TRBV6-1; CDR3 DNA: TGTGCCAGCAGCCAACAGGGGGTCGCCGGGGAGCTGTTTTTT; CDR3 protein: CASSQQGVAGELFF
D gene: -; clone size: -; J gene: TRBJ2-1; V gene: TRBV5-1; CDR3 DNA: TGCGCCAGCAGCTTGGTTGCGGGGGCTTACAATGAGCAGTTCTTC; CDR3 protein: CASSLVAGAYNEQFF
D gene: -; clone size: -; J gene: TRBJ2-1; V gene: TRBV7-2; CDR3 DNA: TGTGCCAGCAGCTTGGCCGCCGCTGTGGCGCCCTACAATGAGCAGTTCTTC; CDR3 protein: CASSLAAAVAPYNEQFF
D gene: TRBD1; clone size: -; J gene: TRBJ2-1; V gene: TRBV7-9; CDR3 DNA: TGTGCCAGCAGCTTAGGAGGGACAGGGGGTGGTAAGAACAATGAGCAGTTCTTC; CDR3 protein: CASSLGGTGGGKNNEQFF
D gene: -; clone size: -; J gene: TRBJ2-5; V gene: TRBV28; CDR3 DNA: TGTGCCAGCAGGATCCGGGGGCAACAAGAGACCCAGTACTTC; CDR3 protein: CASRIRGQQETQYF
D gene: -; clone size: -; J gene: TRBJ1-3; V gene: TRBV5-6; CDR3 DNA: TGTGCCAGCAGCCGTCGAGACGGCTCCTCTGGAAACACCATATATTTT; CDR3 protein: CASSRRDGSSGNTIYF
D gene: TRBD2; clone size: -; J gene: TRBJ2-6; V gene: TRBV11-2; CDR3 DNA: TGTGCCAGCAGCTTGACTAGCGGGGTGTTTACTGGGGCCAACGTCCTGACTTTC; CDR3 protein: CASSLTSGVFTGANVLTF